A single T cell receptor (beta chain) is shown here with its context. Its antigen is as yet unknown. Time point: pretreatment peripheral blood. Individual patients had between 1 and 8 samples, taken pretreatment and on-treatment. This specimen comes from a study of PD-L1 blockade in urothelial cancer. Study findings and constraints: Below-median blood TCR clonality before treatment forecast better survival.

This CDR3 comprises 17 residues. Germline V gene data show CDR1 as MDHEN and CDR2 as SYDVKM. Trimming stripped 8 bases from V and 6 bases from J, with 28 bases between. The repertoire was sequenced with immunoSEQ multiplex PCR; TCRdb's copy has only in-frame clones and lacks some. The table includes 50,000 or so clones, more than 70% detected once. The material sequenced was PBMCs, taken around atezolizumab (anti-PD-L1) treatment. The chain recombines TRBV28 with TRBJ2-5; the D gene is possibly TRBD2 (7 bases). The TCR comes from a man in his 60s with urothelial cancer. The CDR3 reads CASASSPSRGAWKTQYF. The CDR3 DNA reads as TGTGCCAGCGCCAGTTCCCCCTCCCGGGGGGCTTGGAAGACCCAGTACTTC.